The sequence of this TCR beta chain was determined in a study of graft-versus-host responses after intestinal transplantation. Background on the study: Once they had received anti-thymocyte globulin induction, all recipients took tacrolimus and steroids for about 3 years.

The V end lost 1 base, the J end lost 7 bases, and 10 bases lay between the germline ends. Germline lookup yields CDR1 SGHAT and CDR2 FQNNGV. The CDR3 runs to 13 residues. The study, taken as a whole, reports: GvH clones occurred in recipient marrow; some first appeared in ileum or blood.

Graft tissue processing released intraepithelial and lamina propria lymphocytes. Comment on this clone: The target antigen is unknown.

Clones were read by immunoSEQ multiplex PCR, and TCRdb kept only the in-frame ones, dropping some. The sample has some 14,000 clones, roughly 69% seen once. The J gene is TRBJ1-1, the V gene TRBV11-2; a weak D match, TRBD1 (6 bases). This clonotype originated in a human patient who received an intestinal transplant, so some T cells may come from the graft donor. The sample consisted of ileum tissue, taken roughly 720 days after intestinal transplantation. DNA of the CDR3: TGTGCCAGCAGCTTAGGGGGACACCTTGAAGCTTTCTTT. Its protein is CASSLGGHLEAFF.